This TCR beta chain appears in the sequencing data of a study of blood T cells in healthy people across ages. To note about this clonotype: The antigen remains undetermined.

The use of a sample-barcoded 5' primer and a J-beta primer mix characterized a second PCR of roughly 6 to 11 cycles. TCRdb recomputed calls from the 5' RACE reads with MiXCR, one row per CDR3 protein. The sample includes 700,000 to 850,000 distinct CDR3 sequences, around 36% seen only once; the top ten take around 13%. The germline gives CDR1 SGHVS, CDR2 FNYEAQ. The CDR3 is made up of 16 amino acids. V trimming: 5 bases; J trimming: 2 bases; junction bases outside the gene matches: 6. Findings and caveats of the study: Getting older went along with TCR beta diversity per million T cells dropping roughly linearly. Unknown CMV status may confound age-related changes in expanded clones.

The TCR was taken from a man between 18 and 35 years old in good health. The chain joins TRBV7-6 to TRBJ2-1, with 10 bases identical to TRBD2. Sequences were obtained from blood. CDR3 residues: CASSLASGGTYNEQFF. The DNA of the CDR3 is TGTGCCAGCAGCCTCGCTAGCGGGGGAACCTACAATGAGCAGTTCTTC.